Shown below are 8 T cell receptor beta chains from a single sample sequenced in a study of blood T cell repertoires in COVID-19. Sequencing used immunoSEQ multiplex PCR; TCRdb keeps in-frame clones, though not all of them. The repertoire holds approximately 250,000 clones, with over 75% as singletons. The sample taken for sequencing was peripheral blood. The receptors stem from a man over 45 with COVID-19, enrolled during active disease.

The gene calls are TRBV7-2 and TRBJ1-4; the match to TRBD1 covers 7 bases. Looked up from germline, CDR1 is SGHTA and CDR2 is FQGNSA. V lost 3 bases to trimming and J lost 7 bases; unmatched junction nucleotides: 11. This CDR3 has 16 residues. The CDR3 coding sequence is TGTGCCAGCAGCTTTCTGATGACAGGGAGGTTTGAAAAACTGTTTTTT. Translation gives CASSFLMTGRFEKLFF.

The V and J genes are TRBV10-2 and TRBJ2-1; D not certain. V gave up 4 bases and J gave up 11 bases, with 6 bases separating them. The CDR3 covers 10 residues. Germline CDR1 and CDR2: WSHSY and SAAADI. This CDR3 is CASSVDKQFF. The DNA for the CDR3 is TGCGCCAGCAGTGTTGACAAGCAGTTCTTC.

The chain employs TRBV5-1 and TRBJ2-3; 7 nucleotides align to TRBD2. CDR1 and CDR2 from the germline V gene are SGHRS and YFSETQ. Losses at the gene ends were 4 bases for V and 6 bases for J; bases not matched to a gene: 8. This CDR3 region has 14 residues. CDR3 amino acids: CASSQAGSWDTQYF. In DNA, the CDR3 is TGCGCCAGCAGCCAAGCGGGGTCCTGGGATACGCAGTATTTT.

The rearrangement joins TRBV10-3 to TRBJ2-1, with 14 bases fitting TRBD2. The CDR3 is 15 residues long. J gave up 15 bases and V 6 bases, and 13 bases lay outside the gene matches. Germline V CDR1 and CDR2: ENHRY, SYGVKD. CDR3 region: CAIRDGLAGGDGRFF. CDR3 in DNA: TGTGCCATCAGGGATGGACTAGCGGGGGGAGATGGACGGTTCTTC.

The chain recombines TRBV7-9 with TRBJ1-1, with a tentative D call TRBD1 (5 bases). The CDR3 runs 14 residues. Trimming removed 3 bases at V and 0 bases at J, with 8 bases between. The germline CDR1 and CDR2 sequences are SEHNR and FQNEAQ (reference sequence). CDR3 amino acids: CASSFGHLNTEAFF. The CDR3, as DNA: TGTGCCAGCAGCTTTGGACATTTGAACACTGAAGCTTTCTTT.

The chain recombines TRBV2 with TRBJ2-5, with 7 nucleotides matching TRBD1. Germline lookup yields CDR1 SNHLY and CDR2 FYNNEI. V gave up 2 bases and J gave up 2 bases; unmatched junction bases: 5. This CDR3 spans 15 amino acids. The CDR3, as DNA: TGTGCCAGCAGTGAAACAGGGGTCCAGCAAGAGACCCAGTACTTC. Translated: CASSETGVQQETQYF.

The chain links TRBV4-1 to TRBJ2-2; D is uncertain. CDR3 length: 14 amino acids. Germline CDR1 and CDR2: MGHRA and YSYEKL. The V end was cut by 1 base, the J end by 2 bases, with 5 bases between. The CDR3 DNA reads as TGCGCCAGCAGCCAAGTCCTAAACACCGGGGAGCTGTTTTTT. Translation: CASSQVLNTGELFF.

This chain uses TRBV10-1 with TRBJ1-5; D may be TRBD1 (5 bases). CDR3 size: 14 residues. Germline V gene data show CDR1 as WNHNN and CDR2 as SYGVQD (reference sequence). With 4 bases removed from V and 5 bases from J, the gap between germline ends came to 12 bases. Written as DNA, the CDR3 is TGCGCCAGCAGTGTGCCCCCAGGGTATCAGCCCCAGCATTTT. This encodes CASSVPPGYQPQHF.